In this sample, the clone carrying this TCR beta chain turned up many times. No antigen is known for it. After constant-region reverse-primer amplification, full-length variable regions underwent semi-nested PCR with Nested Universal Primer A. TCRdb called the 5' RACE reads again in MiXCR, with one record for every CDR3 protein. The sample records over 40,000 distinct CDR3 sequences, around a fifth being singletons. Per germline, CDR1 SGHTA and CDR2 FQGNSA. The CDR3 spans 15 residues. Losses at the gene ends were 5 bases for V and 4 bases for J; bases not matched to a gene: 7. Treg sorting used a CD4+CD25+CD127-/low gate. Broader study findings: Tumor-infiltrating Treg TCR alpha and beta sequences overlapped most with tumor naive CD4+ T cells, then blood naive. Larger-cohort validation covered only one TCR beta V-J rearrangement.

The sample was Tregs sorted from a lymph node. V usage is TRBV7-2 and J usage is TRBJ2-1, with 8 bases identical to TRBD1. The clonotype was recovered from a female donor with breast cancer. The CDR3 bases are TGTGCCAGCAGCCAAGACAGGGGTGGATACAATGAGCAGTTCTTC. Translated, it gives CASSQDRGGYNEQFF. Using reference TRBV7-2 and TRBJ2-1 for the parts outside the CDR3, the full variable domain is GAGVSQSPSNKVTEKGKDVELRCDPISGHTALYWYRQSLGQGLEFLIYFQGNSAPDKSGLPSDRFSAERTGGSVSTLTIQRTQQEDSAVYLCASSQDRGGYNEQFFGPGTRLTVL.